This T cell receptor (beta chain) was recovered during a study of PD-L1 blockade in urothelial cancer. Study at large: Tumor samples were found to contain a median of 1,402 T cells.

CDR3 size: 15 residues. Trimming left V 0 bases short and J 0 bases short, with 8 bases between. In germline, CDR1 is KGHSH, CDR2 LQKENI. Note on this clone: Other DNA sequences from this sample encode an identical CDR3 as well.

Locally advanced or metastatic urothelial carcinoma affected the patients. FFPE tumor DNA was quantified using amplified housekeeping genes. The data were produced by immunoSEQ multiplex PCR, yet TCRdb's version contains in-frame clones alone and is incomplete. The repertoire holds just over 35,000 clones, with just over 35% as singletons. This sequence was found in a man in his sixties with urothelial cancer. The rearrangement joins TRBV18 to TRBJ1-1, with no clear D. The sequencing used tumor tissue, collected before atezolizumab (anti-PD-L1) treatment. The CDR3 protein is CASSPPGGMNTEAFF. The DNA for the CDR3 is TGTGCCAGCTCACCACCGGGCGGCATGAACACTGAAGCTTTCTTT.